Shown below are 3 T cell receptor beta chains from a single sample sequenced in a study of preoperative IRX-2 immunotherapy in early breast cancer. TCRdb's table, derived via immunoSEQ multiplex PCR, lists solely in-frame clones and lacks some. The sample holds more than 20,000 clones, 70% to 90% seen once. Treatment noted: preoperative locoregional IRX-2 cytokine immunotherapy. Specimen: lymph node tissue, collected after IRX-2 immunotherapy. The receptors were gathered from a human donor with breast cancer.

This chain connects TRBV11-3 to TRBJ1-2; D is undetermined. There are 15 residues in the CDR3. Trimming cost V 2 bases and J 1 base, with 11 bases left between them. CDR1 and CDR2 (germline): SGHNT, YENEEA. The CDR3 loop is CASSLRAYLNYGYTF. DNA of the CDR3: TGTGCCAGCAGCTTACGGGCCTATCTTAACTATGGCTACACCTTC.

J is TRBJ1-1 and V is TRBV6-4; D is perhaps TRBD1 (5 bases). Trimming removed 5 bases at V and 3 bases at J, with 10 bases between. Looked up from germline, CDR1 is MRHNA and CDR2 is SNTAGT. There are 13 residues in the CDR3. CDR3 coding DNA: TGTGCCAGCAGTTACGGGGGGGACACTGAAGCTTTCTTT. Translation: CASSYGGDTEAFF.

This clone was detected only once. The V gene is TRBV10-3, the J gene TRBJ2-5; 10 positions agree with TRBD2. This CDR3 is built from 16 residues. Trimming took 10 bases from V and 0 from J; bases not matched to a gene: 11. CDR1 is ENHRY and CDR2 is SYGVKD in the germline V gene. The CDR3 reads CASRNPGLAYQETQYF. CDR3 DNA: TGTGCCAGCCGCAACCCGGGACTAGCGTACCAAGAGACCCAGTACTTC.